Listed here are 6 T cell receptor beta chains from one sample, sequenced in a study of T cell responses to AZD1222 COVID-19 vaccine. Produced via immunoSEQ multiplex PCR; TCRdb's table is partial and in-frame only. The repertoire holds 100,000 or so clones, 88% seen once, with roughly 2.7% in the top ten. The sequences come from peripheral blood, collected on day 0 of AZD1222 vaccination. Receptors were obtained from an adult in good health.

This chain connects TRBV18 to TRBJ1-2; no definite D call. Trimming took off 2 bases at V and 5 bases at J, with 9 bases between the two ends. CDR3 length equals 13 residues. The germline CDR1 and CDR2 sequences are KGHSH and LQKENI. The CDR3 is CASSPGQSYGYTF. CDR3 nucleotides: TGTGCCAGCTCACCAGGGCAGAGTTATGGCTACACCTTC.

In DNA form, the CDR3 reads TGTGCCAGCAGCTCCCGGGGGGAGATGGCTGAAGCTTTCTTT. Its protein product is CASSSRGEMAEAFF. The chain employs TRBV9 and TRBJ1-1; possible D gene TRBD1, 5 bases. V dropped 4 bases and J dropped 6 bases, with 16 bases sitting between them. The germline V gene has CDR1 SGDLS and CDR2 YYNGEE. The CDR3 has 14 amino acids.

The chain uses TRBV28 and TRBJ1-1, with 8 bases identical to TRBD1. The germline V gene has CDR1 MDHEN and CDR2 SYDVKM. Trimming took 5 bases from V and 3 from J; bases not matched to a gene: 5. The CDR3 covers 14 residues. The CDR3 loop reads CASSLQGVDTEAFF. The DNA for the CDR3 is TGTGCCAGCAGTCTACAGGGGGTGGACACTGAAGCTTTCTTT.

The chain links TRBV2 to TRBJ1-5, with a weak D call TRBD1 (6 bases). Germline V gene data show CDR1 as SNHLY and CDR2 as FYNNEI. This CDR3 comprises 14 residues. V was cut by 4 bases and J by 5 bases, with 12 bases left in between. The chain's CDR3 is CASSAGTRDQPQHF. DNA of the CDR3: TGTGCCAGCAGTGCCGGGACACGGGATCAGCCCCAGCATTTT.

This chain connects TRBV7-9 to TRBJ1-3; no firm D call. CDR1 is SEHNR and CDR2 is FQNEAQ in the germline V gene (reference sequence). Trimming cost V 4 bases and J 8 bases, with 6 bases left between them. The CDR3 contains 11 residues. CDR3 sequence reads: CASSYGDTIYF. In DNA, the CDR3 is TGTGCCAGCAGCTATGGGGACACCATATATTTT.

This clone occurred once. The chain's CDR3 is CASSPGVAAFF. CDR3 bases: TGTGCCAGCAGTCCAGGGGTTGCAGCTTTCTTT. The rearrangement uses TRBV6-5 and TRBJ1-1; D possibly corresponds to TRBD1 (6 bases). Trimming took off 5 bases at V and 10 bases at J, with 11 bases between the two ends. This CDR3 contains 11 residues. Germline CDR1 is MNHEY and CDR2 is SVGAGI.